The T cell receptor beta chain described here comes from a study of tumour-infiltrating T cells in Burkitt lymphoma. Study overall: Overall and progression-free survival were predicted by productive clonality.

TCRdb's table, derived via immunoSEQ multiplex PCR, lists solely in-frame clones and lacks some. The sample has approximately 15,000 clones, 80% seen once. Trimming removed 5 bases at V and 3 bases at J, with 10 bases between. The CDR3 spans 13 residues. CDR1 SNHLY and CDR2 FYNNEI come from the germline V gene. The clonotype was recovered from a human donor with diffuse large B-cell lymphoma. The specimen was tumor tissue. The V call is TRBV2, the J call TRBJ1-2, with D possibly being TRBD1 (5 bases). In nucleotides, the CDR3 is TGTGCCAGCAGTTACCAGGGTGACTATGGCTACACCTTC. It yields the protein CASSYQGDYGYTF. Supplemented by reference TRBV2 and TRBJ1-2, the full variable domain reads EPEVTQTPSHQVTQMGQEVILRCVPISNHLYFYWYRQILGQKVEFLVSFYNNEISEKSEIFDDQFSVERPDGSNFTLKIRSTKLEDSAMYFCASSYQGDYGYTFGSGTRLTVV.